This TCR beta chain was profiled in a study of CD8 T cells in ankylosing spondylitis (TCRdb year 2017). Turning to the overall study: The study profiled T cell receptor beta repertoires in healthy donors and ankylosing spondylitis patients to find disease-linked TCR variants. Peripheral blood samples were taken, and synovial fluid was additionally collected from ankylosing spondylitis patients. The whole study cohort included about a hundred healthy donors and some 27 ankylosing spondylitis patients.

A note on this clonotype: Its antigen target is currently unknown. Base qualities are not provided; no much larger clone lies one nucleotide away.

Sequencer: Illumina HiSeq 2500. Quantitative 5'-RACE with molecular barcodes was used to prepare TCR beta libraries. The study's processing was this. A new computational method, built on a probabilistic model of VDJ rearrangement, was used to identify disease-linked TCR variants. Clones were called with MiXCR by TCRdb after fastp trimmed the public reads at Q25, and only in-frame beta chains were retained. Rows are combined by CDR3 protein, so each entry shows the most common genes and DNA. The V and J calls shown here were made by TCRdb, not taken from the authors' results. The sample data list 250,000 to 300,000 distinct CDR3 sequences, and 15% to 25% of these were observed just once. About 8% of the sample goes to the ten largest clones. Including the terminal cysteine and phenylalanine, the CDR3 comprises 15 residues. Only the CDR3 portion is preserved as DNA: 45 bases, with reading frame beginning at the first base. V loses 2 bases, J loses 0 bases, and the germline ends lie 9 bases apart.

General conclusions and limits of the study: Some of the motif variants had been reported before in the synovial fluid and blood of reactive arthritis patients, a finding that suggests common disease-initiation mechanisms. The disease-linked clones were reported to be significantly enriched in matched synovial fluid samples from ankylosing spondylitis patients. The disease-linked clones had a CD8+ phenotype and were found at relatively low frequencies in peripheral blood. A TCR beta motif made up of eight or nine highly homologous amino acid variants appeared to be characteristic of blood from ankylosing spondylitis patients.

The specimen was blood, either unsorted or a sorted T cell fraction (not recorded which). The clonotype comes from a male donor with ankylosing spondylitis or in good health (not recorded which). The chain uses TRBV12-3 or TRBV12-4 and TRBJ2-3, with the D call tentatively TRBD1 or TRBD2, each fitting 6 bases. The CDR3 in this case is CASSLTGASTDTQYF. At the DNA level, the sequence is TGTGCCAGCAGTTTAACGGGGGCTAGCACAGATACGCAGTATTTT.